This record looks at one T cell receptor (beta chain) sequence and its context. This specimen belongs to a study of blood T cell repertoires in COVID-19. Study overall: Collection of acute and convalescent COVID-19 samples took place in the United States, Italy and Spain.

The study assigned cohorts using participant-reported clinical history. Two negative PCRs, clearance, or symptom resolution had been documented for recovered Cohort 3 donors. Study processing details: It was from reference gene primer amplification that nucleated cell counts were estimated. TCRdb's copy holds only in-frame clones and misses some; the assay was immunoSEQ multiplex PCR. That table gives V, J and clone size, and the DNA gave D and trimming. In the table there are a few hundred thousand clones, around 85% of which are singletons. Germline CDR1 SGHDT, CDR2 YYEEEE. The CDR3 totals 14 residues. V lost 6 bases, J lost 1 base, and 10 bases lay in between.

The genes are TRBV5-6 and TRBJ2-2, with a weak D call TRBD2 (5 bases). The sequencing input was PBMCs or T cells enriched from blood (not recorded which). The source is a woman in her thirties or forties who had recovered from COVID-19. The CDR3 reads CASTMDWNTGELFF. DNA for the CDR3: TGTGCCAGCACCATGGACTGGAACACCGGGGAGCTGTTTTTT.